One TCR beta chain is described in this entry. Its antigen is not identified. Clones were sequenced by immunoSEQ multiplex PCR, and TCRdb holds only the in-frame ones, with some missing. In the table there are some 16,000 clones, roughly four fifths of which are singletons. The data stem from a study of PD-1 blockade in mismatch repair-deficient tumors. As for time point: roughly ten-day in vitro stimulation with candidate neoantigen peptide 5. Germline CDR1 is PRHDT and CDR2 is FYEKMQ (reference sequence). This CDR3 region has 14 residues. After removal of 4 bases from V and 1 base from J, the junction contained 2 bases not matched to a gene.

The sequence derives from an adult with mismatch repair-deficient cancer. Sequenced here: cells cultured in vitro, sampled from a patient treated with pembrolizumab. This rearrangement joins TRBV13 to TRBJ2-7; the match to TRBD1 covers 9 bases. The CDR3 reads CASSSGQGSYEQYF. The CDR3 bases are TGTGCCAGCAGCTCAGGACAGGGGTCCTACGAGCAGTACTTC.